The present TCR beta chain was sequenced within a study of cytomegalovirus exposure and HLA in healthy donors (dated by TCRdb to the late 2010s). In terms of the full investigation: An earlier analysis of roughly 500 of the donors reported 276 Gb of sequence data and some 110 million unique TCR beta sequences obtained from some 170 million T cells. An early release that covered fewer than 750 HLA-typed donors contained about 300 gigabases of sequencing data and roughly 84 million unique TCR sequences. Of the roughly 400 genotyped donors, roughly 80% were placed in the genetic ancestry cluster associated with self-reported Caucasian donors. The aim of the study was to test whether cataloging public T cell receptors could identify signatures of past pathogen exposure. The study profiled the T cell repertoires of 550 to 700 subjects by immunosequencing and related them to cytomegalovirus serostatus. Along with the roughly 610-subject first cohort, a separate validation cohort of about 110 different subjects was used. To predict cytomegalovirus infection status, the study combined high-throughput TCR immunosequencing, statistical association of individual TCRs with disease status, and machine learning. In a later analysis, previously published TCR beta repertoires from 666 donors were re-analyzed and high-resolution HLA genotyping was added so that TCR occurrence patterns could be studied. The later analysis used no new phenotypic data to find candidate immune exposures, relying instead on TCR beta sequences and their occurrence across donors. An earlier analysis of around 640 of the donors used high-throughput TCR beta sequencing to judge whether each TCR beta V gene segment behaved as functional or pseudogenic. Alongside the repertoire data, information on donor age, sex, ethnicity and CMV serostatus was compiled. A later genetic analysis used genome-wide SNP genotypes for about 55% of the 666 donors, treating that subset as a discovery cohort. All discovery cohort repertoires had been generated on a single sequencing platform. HLA typing covered class I and class II loci at four-digit resolution. Typing coverage varied by locus: 629-630 donors for A, B, C, DRB1 and DQB1; approximately 500 for DQA1; about 570 for DPA1; 400 to 480 for DPB1. A handful of DR-DQ haplotypes were handled as single units for association and clustering because linkage in the cohort was strong. Among about 360 genotyped donors of the cohort, an average of 235,054 unique TCR beta nucleotide sequences were sequenced per donor, around 20% of them non-productive. Overall results and qualifications from the work: In an earlier analysis of fewer than 750 of the donors, most TCR beta V segments were observed in productive rearrangements about 90% or about 30% of the time, broadly matching IMGT annotations. A group of highly shared sequence variants was considered likely to be a technical artifact of the sequencing pipeline. In vitro tests confirmed that three of the cytomegalovirus-associated TCR beta chains recognize cytomegalovirus antigens. In a later analysis, HLA-associated TCR beta chains showed more clonal expansion and lower generation probabilities than non-associated chains that were equally common. Because some donors lacked HLA typing at each locus, the association tests relied only on the typed subset. Roughly uniform sequencing depth across donors was assumed in presence/absence analyses, although this assumption may not hold. When HLA alleles, especially DR and DQ, strongly co-occurred, attributing TCR associations to individual alleles was difficult. According to a later analysis, parvovirus B19, influenza, CMV and Epstein-Barr virus appeared linked to several top co-occurrence clusters. A total of about 150 TCR beta chains were listed by the study as associated with cytomegalovirus. In a later genetic analysis, a missense DCLRE1C variant was associated with V-gene and J-gene trimming of TCR beta chains, and the association was replicated in an independent cohort. Cytomegalovirus status was reported to be diagnosed by the classifier with high specificity and sensitivity in both the original and validation cohorts. According to a later analysis, most CMV-associated TCR beta chains appeared to be HLA-restricted, and the HLA associations seemed to be driven largely by CMV exposure. According to the authors, the approach could potentially be generalized to other disease states and immunological phenotypes. A later analysis associated some 17,000 TCR beta sequences with specific HLA alleles at a false discovery rate of 0.05. The earlier analysis of almost 600 of the donors excluded roughly 17 rarely observed V segments, including chromosome 9 orphons, because counts were too low. Correlated functional status among segregating V segments might reflect linkage disequilibrium, but an unknown experimental factor could not be ruled out. The 87-base-pair reads could not distinguish some IMGT-functional V segments, including TRBV6-2 and TRBV6-3, so those segments were excluded. A further reported finding was that TCR beta sequences accurately predicted the HLA-A and HLA-B alleles for most subjects in the first cohort. While some public TCRs were present in many individuals, most TCR sequences turned up only very rarely across donors. The cohort was sequenced for TCR beta chains only, and without alpha or paired-chain data the features that could be detected were limited. For the cohort, immune exposure information was limited to CMV serostatus. According to a later analysis, TCR association rates differed among HLA loci, with DRB1 alleles showing the most associated TCRs and HLA-C alleles showing the fewest. According to a later genetic analysis, donors in an Asian-associated ancestry cluster had fewer N-insertions in productive TCRs than the approximately 610-donor mean.

In total, roughly 670 healthy bone marrow donors made up the cohort. At the time of sampling, every cohort member was nominally healthy, though immune exposures that went unrecorded were likely present. The donor tested CMV seropositive and was one of the 289 seropositive cohort members. A peripheral blood sample was collected from each donor, and TCR beta sequencing was performed on peripheral blood mononuclear cells. Genomic DNA extraction from the blood cell samples was performed with the Qiagen DNeasy Blood Extraction Kit. From the germline V gene, CDR1 is MRHNA and CDR2 is SNTAGT. There are 15 amino acids in the CDR3, from cysteine to phenylalanine inclusive. Left in the record is the CDR3 DNA by itself, 45 bases read in frame from the first base. Between the V and J ends, shortened by 5 bases and 1 base respectively, the junction contains 11 bases. The method behind the library was the immunoSEQ multiplex PCR assay. The multiplex PCR relied on a mix of 60 forward primers for TCR Vbeta segments and 13 reverse primers for TCR Jbeta segments. A multiplex PCR assay on genomic DNA amplified the CDR3 region of rearranged TCR beta genes. The amplified TCR beta libraries were sequenced on the Illumina HiSeq System as 87-base-pair reads. The authors processed their data as follows. In a later analysis, 70 million to 95 million unique TCR beta chains were counted across the approximately 640 repertoires, and approximately 11 million of these chains were shared by at least two donors. A nearest-neighbor algorithm error-corrected the raw reads and collapsed the reads into unique sequences, merging closely related sequences to remove PCR and sequencing errors. Alignment of CDR3 sequences to IMGT reference sequences was used to assign V, D and J gene segments. Each retained sequence needed at least a six-nucleotide match to both a V gene segment and a J gene segment. A rearrangement was called productive if the CDR3 had no stop codons and remained in frame with V and J, and every other rearrangement was called non-productive. CDR3 was defined by IMGT convention, running from the second conserved V-encoded cysteine to the conserved J-encoded phenylalanine. Sequences without an unambiguous match to a single V gene segment were excluded from the earlier analysis of several hundred of the donors. In an earlier analysis of approximately 560 of the donors, a V segment was called functional when productive rearrangements were above 56.7%, and segregating when the standard deviation between donors exceeded 5%. To diagnose cytomegalovirus status from the catalog of TCR beta chain sequences, a statistical classification framework was built. In a later analysis, TCR nucleotide sequences were compared against IMGT/GENE-DB human TR gene sequences so that V and J genes could be assigned. A later analysis assigned CDR3 sequences and most-parsimonious VDJ recombination scenarios with the TCRdist pipeline. In a later analysis, each TCR beta chain was defined by its CDR3 amino acid sequence together with its V-gene family, and reads lacking a unique V-gene family were excluded. To address suspected cross-contamination and a sequencing artifact, a later analysis removed approximately 590 highly shared, low-generation-probability nucleotide sequences. A later analysis calculated a clonal expansion index for each public chain from normalized within-repertoire ranks of inferred template counts. In a later analysis, generation probabilities were computed with a VDJ recombination model fitted to out-of-frame rearrangements, and the resulting probabilities were checked against IGoR. In a later analysis, TCR-TCR, TCR-HLA and TCR-CMV co-occurrence was scored with hypergeometric tests, and a repertoire-size bias correction was applied to TCR pairs. To estimate false discovery rates, a later analysis permuted the HLA or CMV assignments 20 times. In a later analysis, co-occurring TCRs were grouped using DBSCAN, with TCRdist sequence similarity added in when clustering inside HLA-allele-positive subsets. Repertoires with fewer than 30,000 or more than 120,000 public chains were left out of co-occurrence clustering, as were about 5 repertoires with anomalous nucleotide sharing. TCRdb holds this immuneACCESS table with in-frame rearrangements only. Some clones are missing; in checked studies, unresolved V genes explain under half, and the rest has no known cause. Clone size and the V and J calls come from that table; the DNA yielded D and trimming. This sample has 150,000 to 200,000 clones in its table, and approximately 80% of those were observed once. In total, the top ten clones hold roughly 4.9% of the sample.

As for this clone: Its recognized antigen is unknown. Base quality data are lacking; no much larger clone is found one base away.

Sequenced material: PBMCs. Rearrangement joined TRBV6-4 to TRBJ2-2; the D segment cannot be called with confidence. The receptor was derived from a woman between 18 and 29 years old in good health and CMV-seropositive. CDR3 region: CASSPEAVNTGELFF. The bases are TGTGCCAGCAGTCCCGAGGCCGTGAACACCGGGGAGCTGTTTTTT.